This T cell receptor (beta chain) was captured in a study of shared clonotypes between healthy human individuals. The wider study: Used for every donor were three CD4 naive, three CD4 memory, two CD8 naive and one CD8 memory plate.

Data came from immunoSEQ multiplex PCR; TCRdb stores just in-frame clones and leaves some out. This sample has over a million clones; approximately 98.5% occur once, and the top ten carry 0.36%. As regards this clone: Its antigen is not known.

Study findings and constraints: Naive CD4 clonotypes overlapped across a few donors at roughly 5%.

Sequenced material: naive CD4+ T cells sorted from blood. Subset meaning: CD45RA+ positively selected. This clonotype was sampled from a man in his thirties or forties in good health.

The CDR3 region is CASSDEQRQETQYF. The CDR3, as DNA: TGTGCCAGCAGTGATGAACAGAGACAAGAGACCCAGTACTTC. V is TRBV2 and J is TRBJ2-5; D is undetermined. Germline V gene sequence: CDR1 SNHLY, CDR2 FYNNEI. There are 14 residues in the CDR3. V lost 3 bases and J lost 2, with 10 bases in between.